This T cell receptor beta chain comes out of a study of shared clonotypes between healthy human individuals. Note on this clone: Other DNA sequences in this specimen translate into the identical CDR3.

Only in-frame clones appear in the TCRdb table, and some are missing; sequencing was by immunoSEQ multiplex PCR. The sample holds about 690,000 clones; roughly 88% are singletons and the top ten take 34%. The TCR originated in a man between 18 and 35 years old in good health. Some clones in this sample may be carry-over from other donors' samples. Sample: memory CD8+ T cells from PBMCs. Subset described: CD45RO+ cells pooled with CCR7-negative TemRA cells.

The CDR3 loop is CASSLPDYEQYF. The CDR3 DNA follows: TGTGCCAGCAGCTTACCCGACTACGAGCAGTACTTC. The genes are TRBV11-2 and TRBJ2-7; D is uncertain. V was shortened by 2 bases and J by 3 bases, with 5 bases between the two germline ends. Germline V gene sequence: CDR1 SGHAT, CDR2 FQNNGV. This CDR3 has 12 residues.